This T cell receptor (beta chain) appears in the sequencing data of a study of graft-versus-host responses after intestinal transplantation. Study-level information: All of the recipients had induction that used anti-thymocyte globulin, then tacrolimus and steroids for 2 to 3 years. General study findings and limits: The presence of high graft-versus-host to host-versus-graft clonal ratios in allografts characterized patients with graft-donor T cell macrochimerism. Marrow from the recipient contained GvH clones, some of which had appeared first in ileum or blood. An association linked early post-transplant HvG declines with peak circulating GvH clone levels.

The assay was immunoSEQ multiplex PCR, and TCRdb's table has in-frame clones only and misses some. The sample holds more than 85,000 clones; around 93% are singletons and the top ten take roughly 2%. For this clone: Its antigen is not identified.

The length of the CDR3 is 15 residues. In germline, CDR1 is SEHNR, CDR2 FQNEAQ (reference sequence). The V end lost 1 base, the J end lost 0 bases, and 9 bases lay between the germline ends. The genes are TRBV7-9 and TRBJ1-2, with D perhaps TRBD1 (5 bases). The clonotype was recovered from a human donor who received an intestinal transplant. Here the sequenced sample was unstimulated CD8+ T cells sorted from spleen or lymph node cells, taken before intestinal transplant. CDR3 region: CASSLVTDTNYGYTF. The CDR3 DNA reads TGTGCCAGCAGCTTAGTGACAGACACTAACTATGGCTACACCTTC.